This entry concerns a single TCR beta chain. The data were taken from a study of blood T cells in healthy people across ages. Study summary: T cells yielded about one barcoded beta molecule per two cells through template switching.

Primers used in a second PCR of about 7 to 12 cycles were a sample-barcoded 5' primer and a J-beta primer mix. TCRdb reanalysed the 5' RACE reads using MiXCR and keeps one entry per CDR3 protein. Among about 830,000 distinct CDR3 sequences, about three fifths were seen once, and the ten largest hold over 20%. The germline V gene encodes CDR1 SNHLY and CDR2 FYNNEI. The CDR3 loop spans 15 amino acids. J gave up 7 bases and V 7 bases, and 8 bases lay outside the gene matches. The V call is TRBV2, the J call TRBJ2-1; 12 bases line up with TRBD2. Sequences were obtained from blood. This receptor was taken from a man aged 25-45 years in good health. DNA for the CDR3: TGTGCCAGCATACTAGCGGGGGGAGGTTGGAATGAGCAGTTCTTC. It encodes CASILAGGGWNEQFF.